One and the same sample provided the 16 T cell receptor beta chains below, sequenced in a study of blood T cell repertoires in COVID-19. The assay was immunoSEQ multiplex PCR, and TCRdb's table has in-frame clones only and misses some. Found here are 50,000 or so clones, around 88% of them singletons; the top ten hold approximately 2%. The sequencing input was peripheral blood. The receptor set was obtained from a woman aged 60-70 years with acute or convalescent COVID-19.

The chain joins TRBV7-8 to TRBJ2-7; TRBD1 agrees at 9 bases. The length of the CDR3 is 16 residues. Germline values: CDR1 SGHVS, CDR2 FQNEAQ. V lost 4 bases, J lost 1 base, and 8 bases stayed unmatched. The chain's CDR3 is CASSSRGTGRSYEQYF. The CDR3 DNA is TGTGCCAGCAGCTCCAGAGGGACAGGGAGATCCTACGAGCAGTACTTC.

The chain uses TRBV6-5 and TRBJ2-7; a weak D match, TRBD2 (5 bases). This CDR3 is built from 13 residues. V shed 8 bases and J shed 1 base, with 12 bases lying between them. CDR1 and CDR2 from the germline V gene are MNHEY and SVGAGI. This chain's CDR3 is CASERVGSYEQYF. The CDR3 DNA sequence: TGTGCCAGCGAGAGGGTGGGTTCCTACGAGCAGTACTTC.

The chain is built from TRBV27 and TRBJ2-1; TRBD1 matches at 7 bases. V shed 5 bases and J 4 bases; nucleotides not matched to a gene: 8. This CDR3 region has 15 residues. CDR1 is MNHEY, CDR2 SMNVEV, per germline (reference sequence). CDR3 nucleotides: TGTGCCAGCAGTACCCTCTCGACAGGGTACAATGAGCAGTTCTTC. It codes for CASSTLSTGYNEQFF.

This clone turned up a few times. The chain's CDR3 is CASSISGRYGYTF. CDR3 DNA sequence: TGTGCCAGTAGTATCTCTGGGAGGTATGGCTACACCTTC. V and J are TRBV19 and TRBJ1-2; D remains unclear. The CDR3 has 13 amino acids. Trimming left V 3 bases short and J 5 bases short, with 10 bases between. Per the germline V gene, CDR1 is LNHDA and CDR2 is SQIVND (reference sequence).

The chain combines TRBV27 with TRBJ2-7, with 8 bases lining up with TRBD1. The CDR3 sequence is 11 residues long. Germline V gives CDR1 MNHEY, CDR2 SMNVEV (reference sequence). Trimming cost V 8 bases and J 4 bases; bases outside gene matches: 1. The CDR3 is CASGQGYEQYF. The CDR3 nucleotides are TGTGCCAGCGGACAGGGATACGAGCAGTACTTC.

The rearrangement uses TRBV6-5 and TRBJ2-1, with 10 bases fitting TRBD2. This CDR3 has 15 amino acids. Germline CDR1 MNHEY, CDR2 SVGAGI. The J segment lost 10 bases and the V segment lost 7 bases, leaving 13 bases of the junction unmatched. The CDR3 loop reads CASIQIAGGFGEQFF. In DNA, the CDR3 is TGTGCCAGCATCCAAATAGCGGGGGGCTTCGGGGAGCAGTTCTTC.

This clone was observed a single time. J is TRBJ2-1 and V is TRBV27; D may be TRBD2 (6 bases). Per germline, CDR1 MNHEY and CDR2 SMNVEV (reference sequence). The CDR3 is 15 amino acids. V was shortened by 4 bases and J by 0 bases, with 10 bases between the two germline ends. The CDR3 coding sequence is TGTGCCAGCAGTTCTTGGCGGGACTCCTACAATGAGCAGTTCTTC. As protein: CASSSWRDSYNEQFF.

The V gene is TRBV2, the J gene TRBJ1-6; 7 bases are a match to TRBD1. CDR1 SNHLY and CDR2 FYNNEI come from the germline V gene. V dropped 9 bases and J dropped 8; count of bases not matched to a gene: 7. The CDR3 runs to 13 residues. The CDR3 reads CARQGQADSPLHF. CDR3 bases: TGTGCCAGGCAAGGACAGGCGGATTCACCCCTCCACTTT.

This chain connects TRBV18 to TRBJ1-4, with D possibly being TRBD1 (5 bases). Germline loops: CDR1 KGHSH, CDR2 LQKENI. Trimming pared 1 base from V and 7 bases from J, leaving 7 bases between. This CDR3 spans 13 amino acids. CDR3 nucleotide sequence: TGTGCCAGCTCACCACAGGGGTTTGAAAAACTGTTTTTT. Its translation is CASSPQGFEKLFF. The full variable domain, with the rest looked up from reference TRBV18 and TRBJ1-4, is NAGVMQNPRHLVRRRGQEARLRCSPMKGHSHVYWYRQLPEEGLKFMVYLQKENIIDESGMPKERFSAEFPKEGPSILRIQQVVRGDSAAYFCASSPQGFEKLFFGSGTQLSVL.

This rearrangement joins TRBV6-5 to TRBJ1-2, with TRBD1 as a possible D gene (5 bases). Germline CDR1 is MNHEY and CDR2 is SVGAGI. Between the trimmed V and J ends, which lost 5 bases and 5 bases, there was a span of 18 bases. The CDR3 covers 15 residues. The CDR3 bases are TGTGCCAGCAGTCCTGCGGTCGGTAGGGGATATGGCTACACCTTC. It specifies CASSPAVGRGYGYTF.

CDR3 coding DNA: TGTGCCACCAGTGATTCTAGCGGGAGGGGTACGGATACGCAGTATTTT. This codes for CATSDSSGRGTDTQYF. The chain uses TRBV24-1 and TRBJ2-3, with 12 bases lining up with TRBD2. The CDR3 contains 16 residues. The V gene end was trimmed by 2 bases and the J gene end by 6 bases; junction bases not matched to a gene: 5. CDR1 and CDR2 (germline): KGHDR, SFDVKD.

This sequence joins TRBV30 and TRBJ1-1, with 8 bases aligning to TRBD1. Germline-derived CDR1 and CDR2 are GTSNPN and SVGIG (reference sequence). This CDR3 has 15 residues. V lost 2 bases to trimming and J lost 0 bases; unmatched junction nucleotides: 5. CDR3 sequence reads: CAWSFPDRVNTEAFF. CDR3 DNA sequence: TGTGCCTGGAGTTTCCCGGACAGGGTGAACACTGAAGCTTTCTTT.

This chain links TRBV30 with TRBJ2-5; D call uncertain. V lost 0 bases and J 1 base, leaving 6 bases between the germline ends. CDR1 is GTSNPN and CDR2 is SVGIG in the germline V gene (reference sequence). CDR3 size: 13 residues. CDR3 nucleotides: TGTGCCTGGAGTGTTTCCAGCCAAGAGACCCAGTACTTC. The encoded protein is CAWSVSSQETQYF.

J is TRBJ2-1 and V is TRBV7-9; 7 bases agree with TRBD2. CDR3 length: 19 amino acids. CDR1 is SEHNR and CDR2 is FQNEAQ in the germline V gene (reference sequence). J was trimmed by 1 base and V by 5 bases; bases with no gene match: 17. Here the CDR3 reads CASSPMGGSLVISYNEQFF. The CDR3 DNA reads TGTGCCAGCAGCCCAATGGGCGGGAGTCTTGTTATATCCTACAATGAGCAGTTCTTC. The whole variable domain, remainder taken from reference TRBV7-9 and TRBJ2-1, is DTGVSQNPRHKITKRGQNVTFRCDPISEHNRLYWYRQTLGQGPEFLTYFQNEAQLEKSRLLSDRFSAERPKGSFSTLEIQRTEQGDSAMYLCASSPMGGSLVISYNEQFFGPGTRLTVL.

The chain has TRBV19 and TRBJ2-7, with D possibly matching TRBD1 (5 bases). With 1 base removed from V and 3 bases from J, the gap between germline ends came to 13 bases. The CDR3 runs 15 residues. CDR1 and CDR2 (germline): LNHDA, SQIVND (reference sequence). This CDR3 is CASSIVGAILYEQYF. In DNA, the CDR3 is TGTGCCAGTAGTATAGTAGGGGCAATTCTCTACGAGCAGTACTTC.

The chain has TRBV6-5 and TRBJ1-2; TRBD1 might be the D (6 bases). The germline V gene encodes CDR1 MNHEY and CDR2 SVGAGI. Trimming removed 7 bases at V and 3 bases at J, with 9 bases between. The CDR3 runs 12 residues. The CDR3 reads CASMRQDYGYTF. The CDR3 DNA is TGTGCCAGCATGAGACAGGACTATGGCTACACCTTC.